The 24 T cell receptor beta chains below all came from one sample that was sequenced in a study of technical replicates of blood from a few donors. TCRdb's copy holds only in-frame clones and misses some; the assay was immunoSEQ multiplex PCR. The table shows approximately 80,000 clones, with roughly 98% occurring only once. Sequencing input: T cells isolated from PBMCs. The receptors were gathered from a human donor in good health.

This clone was observed once. The DNA of the CDR3 is TGTGCCAGCAGCTTAGGACATATTAATGAAAAACTGTTTTTT. It yields the protein CASSLGHINEKLFF. The V and J genes are TRBV7-9 and TRBJ1-4; D not resolved. CDR1 and CDR2 (germline): SEHNR, FQNEAQ (reference sequence). The CDR3 runs to 14 residues. V lost 1 base and J 4 bases, leaving 7 bases between the germline ends.

Written as DNA, the CDR3 is TGTGCCAGTACGGAGGCTGAAGCTTTCTTT. This translates into CASTEAEAFF. The chain joins TRBV7-9 to TRBJ1-1, with no clear D. The CDR3 is 10 amino acids. V shed 9 bases and J shed 6 bases, with 8 bases lying between them. CDR1 is SEHNR and CDR2 is FQNEAQ in the germline V gene (reference sequence).

This clone has only one observation. The genes are TRBV13 and TRBJ2-7; TRBD2 agrees at 8 bases. Germline V gives CDR1 PRHDT, CDR2 FYEKMQ (reference sequence). Trimming cost V 6 bases and J 3 bases; bases outside gene matches: 19. This CDR3 has 18 residues. The chain's CDR3 is CASRAFDGSGGLSYEQYF. Here the CDR3 DNA reads TGTGCCAGCAGGGCCTTTGATGGGAGCGGGGGATTAAGCTACGAGCAGTACTTC.

The V call is TRBV28, the J call TRBJ2-1, with 8 bases identical to TRBD1. The CDR3 contains 15 residues. Germline V CDR1 and CDR2: MDHEN, SYDVKM. Trimming took 5 bases from V and 4 from J; bases not matched to a gene: 7. Here the CDR3 DNA reads TGTGCCAGCAGTCTCGGACAGGGCGAATACAATGAGCAGTTCTTC. Its translation is CASSLGQGEYNEQFF.

This rearrangement joins TRBV6-6 to TRBJ2-2, with TRBD2 matching over 9 bases. Germline V CDR1 and CDR2: MNHNY, SVGAGI (reference sequence). The CDR3 has 14 residues. The ends lost 4 bases at V and 6 bases at J; junction bases unmatched: 3. DNA for the CDR3: TGTGCCAGCAGTTCCGGGACTAGCTCCGGGGAGCTGTTTTTT. It codes for CASSSGTSSGELFF.

V and J are TRBV10-2 and TRBJ1-5, with 9 bases lining up with TRBD1. This CDR3 is built from 14 residues. CDR1 and CDR2 (germline): WSHSY, SAAADI. Trimming removed 6 bases from V and 6 bases from J; junction bases left unmatched: 6. The CDR3 DNA reads as TGCGCCAGCAGGGGACAGGGAGGGGCTCAGCCCCAGCATTTT. Translating it yields CASRGQGGAQPQHF.

The J gene is TRBJ1-4, the V gene TRBV4-1; no firm D call. Germline loops: CDR1 MGHRA, CDR2 YSYEKL. The CDR3 loop spans 13 amino acids. V was clipped by 3 bases and J by 4 bases, with 6 bases between them. This chain's CDR3 is CASSQPINEKLFF. The CDR3 DNA reads TGCGCCAGCAGCCAGCCTATTAATGAAAAACTGTTTTTT.

The sample holds one count of this clone. The gene calls are TRBV9 and TRBJ2-2; D unclear. The CDR3 has 17 amino acids. The ends were cut back, 3 bases at V and 0 bases at J, with 15 bases in the middle. Germline CDR1 and CDR2: SGDLS and YYNGEE. The CDR3 sequence is CASSGLSSSANTGELFF. The CDR3 nucleotides are TGTGCCAGCAGCGGTCTCAGTTCCTCCGCGAACACCGGGGAGCTGTTTTTT.

The rearrangement links TRBV5-1 to TRBJ2-5; no firm D call. The CDR3 consists of 12 residues. The germline gives CDR1 SGHRS, CDR2 YFSETQ. Trimming took off 6 bases at V and 3 bases at J, with 9 bases between the two ends. The CDR3 DNA reads TGCGCCAGCATTGATGCTAAAGAGACCCAGTACTTC. Its translation is CASIDAKETQYF.

The chain employs TRBV7-9 and TRBJ1-2; unclear D gene. The CDR3 extends over 14 amino acids. Trimming removed 1 base from V and 5 bases from J, with 11 bases in between. Germline V gene lookup returns CDR1 SEHNR and CDR2 FQNEAQ (reference sequence). DNA for the CDR3: TGTGCCAGCAGCTTAGAGGTCAGGTCTTATGGCTACACCTTC. As protein: CASSLEVRSYGYTF.

This rearrangement joins TRBV2 to TRBJ1-2; D perhaps matches TRBD1 (5 bases). The CDR3 loop spans 13 amino acids. V was shortened by 11 bases and J by 4 bases, with 17 bases between the two germline ends. Germline CDR1 and CDR2: SNHLY and FYNNEI. Here the CDR3 DNA reads TGTGCCCGCTTCAGGGCACCCTCCTATGGCTACACCTTC. It specifies CARFRAPSYGYTF.

The chain carries TRBV4-1 and TRBJ1-2; D is ambiguous. This CDR3 contains 14 residues. V was shortened by 0 bases and J by 2 bases, with 7 bases between the two germline ends. Germline CDR1 and CDR2: MGHRA and YSYEKL. CDR3 loop: CASSQEERNYGYTF. DNA of the CDR3: TGCGCCAGCAGCCAAGAAGAGCGGAACTATGGCTACACCTTC.

The chain employs TRBV4-1 and TRBJ2-7; 8 bases fit TRBD2. Germline trimming cut 4 bases from V and 5 bases from J; bases unmatched to any gene: 7. Germline-derived CDR1 and CDR2 are MGHRA and YSYEKL. The CDR3 contains 14 residues. The CDR3 sequence is CASSLSSGKNEQYF. The CDR3 DNA sequence: TGCGCCAGCAGCCTCAGTAGCGGGAAGAACGAGCAGTACTTC.

The gene calls are TRBV7-6 and TRBJ1-4; D might be TRBD1 (5 bases). CDR1 and CDR2 (germline): SGHVS, FNYEAQ. The CDR3 is made up of 14 amino acids. Trimming stripped 4 bases from V and 5 bases from J, with 11 bases between. This CDR3 reads CASSSTGTNEKLFF. Written as DNA, the CDR3 is TGTGCCAGCAGCTCTACAGGTACCAATGAAAAACTGTTTTTT.

The chain is built from TRBV18 and TRBJ1-6; TRBD1 matches 10 bases. The CDR3 is made up of 15 amino acids. Germline CDR1 is KGHSH and CDR2 is LQKENI. V lost 3 bases to trimming and J lost 9 bases; unmatched junction nucleotides: 5. Here the CDR3 reads CASSPSTGGPSPLHF. Written as DNA, the CDR3 is TGTGCCAGCTCACCCTCGACAGGGGGCCCTTCACCCCTCCACTTT.

The V and J genes are TRBV6-5 and TRBJ1-5; the D gene is possibly TRBD1 (5 bases). Germline V gene data show CDR1 as MNHEY and CDR2 as SVGAGI. Trimming removed 0 bases from V and 5 bases from J, with 8 bases in between. The CDR3 sequence is 14 residues long. The CDR3 region is CASSYSRGYQPQHF. CDR3 nucleotide sequence: TGTGCCAGCAGTTACTCGCGGGGGTATCAGCCCCAGCATTTT.

The chain has TRBV5-4 and TRBJ2-5; 10 nucleotides align to TRBD2. Germline V CDR1 and CDR2: SGHNT, YYREEE (reference sequence). The CDR3 is 16 amino acids. J gave up 1 base and V 4 bases, and 7 bases lay outside the gene matches. CDR3 residues: CASSPSSGGIQETQYF. The CDR3 DNA reads TGTGCCAGCAGCCCAAGTAGCGGGGGGATCCAAGAGACCCAGTACTTC.

The rearrangement joins TRBV6-1 to TRBJ2-3; 10 bases are shared with TRBD2. Per germline, CDR1 MNHNS and CDR2 SASEGT. The CDR3 spans 17 residues. The trim removed 4 bases at V and 2 bases at J, leaving 9 bases unmatched. The CDR3 spells CASSVSSGRSHTDTQYF. CDR3 nucleotide sequence: TGTGCCAGCAGTGTCTCTAGCGGGAGATCCCACACAGATACGCAGTATTTT.

The V gene is TRBV28, the J gene TRBJ1-2, with D perhaps matching TRBD1 (6 bases). Trimming removed 7 bases at V and 3 bases at J, with 15 bases between. The CDR3 runs to 14 residues. Germline values: CDR1 MDHEN, CDR2 SYDVKM. CDR3 nucleotides: TGTGCCAGCACCTCGGGCAGGGGAGACTATGGCTACACCTTC. Translating gives CASTSGRGDYGYTF.

This sequence joins TRBV10-3 and TRBJ1-3; D is unresolved. V was cut by 4 bases and J by 5 bases, with 12 bases left in between. The CDR3 covers 14 residues. The germline CDR1 and CDR2 sequences are ENHRY and SYGVKD. The CDR3 DNA is TGTGCCATCAGTGTGTCCGGGTTAAGAAACACCATATATTTT. Residues: CAISVSGLRNTIYF.

The gene calls are TRBV11-3 and TRBJ2-5; tentative D call: TRBD2 (5 bases). V shed 3 bases and J shed 5 bases, with 10 bases lying between them. From germline, CDR1 is SGHNT and CDR2 YENEEA. This CDR3 region has 13 residues. In nucleotides, the CDR3 is TGTGCCAGCAGCTTCGAGTCGGGGGAGACCCAGTACTTC. The encoded protein is CASSFESGETQYF.

The chain combines TRBV11-2 with TRBJ1-1; a possible D gene is TRBD1 (5 bases). Germline CDR1 and CDR2: SGHAT and FQNNGV. V lost 0 bases, J lost 1 base, and 18 bases lay in between. The CDR3 is 18 residues long. In nucleotides, the CDR3 is TGTGCCAGCAGCTTAGATCGCTGGGGCCAGCACAAGAACACTGAAGCTTTCTTT. Translating gives CASSLDRWGQHKNTEAFF.

The V gene is TRBV11-2, the J gene TRBJ1-1; 9 nucleotides align to TRBD1. CDR1 and CDR2 from the germline V gene are SGHAT and FQNNGV. V shed 5 bases and J 5 bases; nucleotides not matched to a gene: 12. This CDR3 has 16 amino acids. The CDR3 DNA follows: TGTGCCAGCAGCCGAGGACAGGGGCCGACTGTAACTGAAGCTTTCTTT. This encodes CASSRGQGPTVTEAFF.

For the CDR3, the DNA is TGTGCCAGCAGCGCCTACAGACCAACTAATGAAAAACTGTTTTTT. Protein product: CASSAYRPTNEKLFF. The chain joins TRBV2 to TRBJ1-4; D is unresolved. The CDR3 consists of 15 residues. Germline values: CDR1 SNHLY, CDR2 FYNNEI. V shed 6 bases and J shed 0 bases, with 11 bases lying between them.